This T cell receptor (beta chain) was documented in a study of T cells in localized non-small cell lung cancer. Findings and caveats of the study: A higher density of T cells in blood coincided with extended overall survival. Appearing in adjacent lung were a median around 60 of the top 100 tumor clones. Uninvolved nearby lung showed the greatest T cell clonality, exceeding that found in tumor.

Method: immunoSEQ multiplex PCR; TCRdb's copy keeps in-frame clones and lacks some. The table has around 10,000 clones, over 25% seen once; the top ten hold 5.2%. This clone showed up just a few times. Antigen unknown. With V trimmed by 2 bases and J by 8 bases, 2 bases remained unmatched. Germline CDR1 and CDR2: KGHSH and LQKENI. The CDR3 is made up of 13 amino acids. The chain is built from TRBV18 and TRBJ2-4; TRBD1 matches at 8 bases. This TCR was recovered from a man aged 35 to 69 with stage I lung adenocarcinoma. The starting material was lung tumor tissue, obtained before any cancer treatment. The CDR3: CASSPDRGDIQYF. The CDR3 DNA reads as TGTGCCAGCTCACCAGACAGGGGTGACATTCAGTACTTC.